This TCR beta chain was sequenced during a study of blood T cell repertoires in COVID-19. Across the whole study: Material from acute and convalescent COVID-19 was sourced from the United States, Italy and Spain. From T cells, B-cell-depleted T cells, or PBMCs came the material, which was cDNA or gDNA.

V was pared by 6 bases and J by 5 bases, with 4 bases of the junction left unmatched. Germline V gives CDR1 ENHRY, CDR2 SYGVKD. CDR3 length equals 14 residues. In the original processing: Scientists estimated how many nucleated cells there were by amplifying reference gene primers. Measured with immunoSEQ multiplex PCR; TCRdb has only the in-frame clones, and not every one. V, J and clone size reflect that table, while D and trimming were determined from the DNA. The table has 140,000 to 150,000 clones, over 75% seen once. The sequencing sample was made of peripheral blood. The clonotype originates from a man aged 65-85 years with acute or convalescent COVID-19. V and J are TRBV10-3 and TRBJ2-1; 10 bases align to TRBD2. CDR3 region: CAIRGLAVNNEQFF. The CDR3 coding sequence is TGTGCCATCAGAGGACTAGCGGTGAACAATGAGCAGTTCTTC.